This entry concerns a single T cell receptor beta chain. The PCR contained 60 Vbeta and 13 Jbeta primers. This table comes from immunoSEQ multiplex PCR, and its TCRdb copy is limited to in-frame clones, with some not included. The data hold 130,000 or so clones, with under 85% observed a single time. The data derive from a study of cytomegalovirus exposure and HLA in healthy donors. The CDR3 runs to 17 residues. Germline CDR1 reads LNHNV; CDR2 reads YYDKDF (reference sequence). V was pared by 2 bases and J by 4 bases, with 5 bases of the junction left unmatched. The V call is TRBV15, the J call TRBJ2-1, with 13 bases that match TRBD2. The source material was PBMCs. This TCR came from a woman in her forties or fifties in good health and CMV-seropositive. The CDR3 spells CATSRLTSGGPYNEQFF. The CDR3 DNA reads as TGTGCCACCAGCAGACTGACTAGCGGGGGGCCATACAATGAGCAGTTCTTC.